This TCR beta chain was captured by sequencing in a study of cytotoxic CD8 clonotypes in ibrutinib-treated CLL. Study results and caveats: Elevated clonality accompanied ibrutinib response, with a return toward baseline values at progression.

Trimming took off 6 bases at V and 0 bases at J, with 17 bases between the two ends. Looked up from germline, CDR1 is MNHEY and CDR2 is SMNVEV (reference sequence). This CDR3 is built from 16 residues. In regard to this clone: The antigen remains undetermined.

Depth targeted 1 in 200,000 to 1 in 1 million T cells, averaging roughly 9.3x coverage per clonotype. Sequencing used immunoSEQ multiplex PCR; TCRdb keeps in-frame clones, though not all of them. Of around 160,000 clones in the sample, roughly 86% were seen once. The chain uses TRBV27 and TRBJ2-5; D is undetermined. Sequences were derived from PBMCs, sampled after 12 months of ibrutinib treatment. The receptor was isolated from a human donor with chronic lymphocytic leukemia. CDR3 nucleotide sequence: TGTGCCAGCAGGGAAAACACAAGACCATACCAAGAGACCCAGTACTTC. This gives the protein CASRENTRPYQETQYF.